A selection of T cell receptor beta chains follows, all from one sample in a study of blood T cell repertoires in COVID-19. Generated by immunoSEQ multiplex PCR, the TCRdb table keeps only in-frame clones and is missing some. The table shows some 120,000 clones, with less than 85% occurring only once. Sequenced input: peripheral blood. These receptors all stem from a man younger than 45 with acute or convalescent COVID-19. Each CDR3 is given with its conserved first and last residue. The order of the fields is V gene, clone size, D gene, J gene, CDR3 DNA, CDR3 protein. A D gene is named only where the DNA matches it firmly. Clone size appears in some rows only: once, few, many, or a class for an expanded clone.

TRBV7-9	once	TRBD2	TRBJ2-3	TGTGCCAGCAGCTTAAGCGGGAGCCGAGGAGATACGCAGTATTTT	CASSLSGSRGDTQYF
TRBV4-3	once	NA	TRBJ1-3	TGCGCCAGCAGCCCCCGGACAGACTCTGGAAACACCATATATTTT	CASSPRTDSGNTIYF
TRBV4-3	NA	NA	TRBJ1-1	TGCGCCAGCAGCCAAGCCGACAGAGACACTGAAGCTTTCTTT	CASSQADRDTEAFF
TRBV27	NA	TRBD2	TRBJ2-3	TGTGCCAGCAGTTTATCTGCATCGGCTAGCGGGAGGCATACGCAGTATTTT	CASSLSASASGRHTQYF
TRBV2	NA	NA	TRBJ1-1	TGTGCCAGCAGTTACGACTGGAACACTGAAGCTTTCTTT	CASSYDWNTEAFF
TRBV7-8	few	TRBD2	TRBJ2-5	TGTGCCAGCAGCTTGGGCGGGGGGGCAGAGACCCAGTACTTC	CASSLGGGAETQYF
TRBV27	NA	TRBD1	TRBJ1-2	TGTGCCAGCAGTCCAGTTCCCGGGACAGGCTATGGCTACACCTTC	CASSPVPGTGYGYTF
TRBV7-9	NA	NA	TRBJ1-2	TGTGCCAGCAGCTTAGTGGGGACTGACCTAGGGACCTTC	CASSLVGTDLGTF
TRBV7-2	NA	TRBD2	TRBJ2-1	TGTGCCAGCAGCCCGAGGACTGCGACTAGCGGGACTTACAATGAGCAGTTCTTC	CASSPRTATSGTYNEQFF
TRBV6-5	few	NA	TRBJ1-1	TGTGCCAGCAGTTCAAACCGTAGAGCCGAGAACACTGAAGCTTTCTTT	CASSSNRRAENTEAFF
TRBV7-7	NA	TRBD2	TRBJ2-1	TGTGCTAGCAGCCCGGGACTAGCGGGGAACAATGAGCAGTTCTTC	CASSPGLAGNNEQFF
TRBV5-4	NA	NA	TRBJ1-4	TGTGCCAGCAGCTTGACCTCGCTAGGAACTAATGAAAAACTGTTTTTT	CASSLTSLGTNEKLFF
TRBV13	NA	NA	TRBJ2-7	TGTGCCAGCAGCTTAGGTCGGGAAATATACGAGCAGTACTTC	CASSLGREIYEQYF